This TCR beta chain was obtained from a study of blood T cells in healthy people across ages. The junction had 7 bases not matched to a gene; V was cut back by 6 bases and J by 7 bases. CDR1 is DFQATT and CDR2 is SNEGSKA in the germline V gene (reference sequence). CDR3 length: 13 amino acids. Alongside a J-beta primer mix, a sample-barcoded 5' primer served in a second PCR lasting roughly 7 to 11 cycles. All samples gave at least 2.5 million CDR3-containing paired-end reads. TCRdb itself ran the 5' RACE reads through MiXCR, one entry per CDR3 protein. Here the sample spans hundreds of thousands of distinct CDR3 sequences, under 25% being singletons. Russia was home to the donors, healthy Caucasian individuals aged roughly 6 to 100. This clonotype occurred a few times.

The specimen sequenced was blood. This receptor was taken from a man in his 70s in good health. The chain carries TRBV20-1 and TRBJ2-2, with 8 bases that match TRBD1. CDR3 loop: CSAPGQGSGELFF. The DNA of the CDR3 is TGCAGTGCCCCCGGACAGGGAAGCGGGGAGCTGTTTTTT.